This passage covers 27 T cell receptor beta chains from one sample sequenced in a study of tumor-infiltrating lymphocytes in oesophageal squamous cell carcinoma (dated by TCRdb to 2016 to 2017). The library was made by PCR. The instrument given in TCRdb is Illumina HiSeq 2000. The public reads were quality trimmed at Q25 with fastp and then assembled into clones with MiXCR by TCRdb, keeping productive beta chains. A single entry per CDR3 protein holds the most common genes and DNA from its merged rows. This sample is represented by over 10,000 distinct CDR3 sequences; under 65% of them were singletons. Approximately 30% of the sample lies in the top ten. The sample taken for sequencing was esophageal tumor tissue. These receptors came from a female donor with esophageal squamous cell carcinoma.

This clonotype has only a few counts. The rearrangement uses TRBV7-3 and TRBJ1-1; D is ambiguous. The CDR3 loop spans 13 amino acids. V lost 3 bases to trimming and J lost 1 base, with 6 bases between them. Germline V gene lookup returns CDR1 SGHTA and CDR2 FQGTGA. The CDR3 DNA is TGTGCCAGCAGCTTGGGCAGGAACACTGAAGCTTTCTTT. Its translation is CASSLGRNTEAFF. Using reference TRBV7-3 and TRBJ1-1 for the parts outside the CDR3, the full variable domain is GAGVSQTPSNKVTEKGKYVELRCDPISGHTALYWYRQSLGQGPEFLIYFQGTGAADDSGLPNDRFFAVRPEGSVSTLKIQRTERGDSAVYLCASSLGRNTEAFFGQGTRLTVV.

This CDR3 is CASSQILDSYEQYF. The CDR3 coding sequence is TGTGCCAGCAGTCAGATCCTGGACAGTTACGAGCAGTACTTC. V usage is TRBV12-3 or TRBV12-4 and J usage is TRBJ2-7, with a weak D call TRBD1 (6 bases). Deletions cut 5 bases from V and 4 bases from J, with 15 bases between. The CDR3 covers 14 residues.

This clonotype has at least ten counts. The chain combines TRBV14 with TRBJ1-1, with TRBD1 identical over 7 bases. The CDR3 has 15 amino acids. Germline lookup yields CDR1 SGHDN and CDR2 FVKESK. The J segment lost 6 bases and the V segment lost 5 bases, leaving 12 bases of the junction unmatched. Here the CDR3 reads CASSIRQGATAEAFF. The CDR3, as DNA: TGTGCCAGCAGCATCCGACAGGGAGCCACAGCTGAAGCTTTCTTT.

The chain links TRBV7-1 to TRBJ2-5; D gene ambiguous. The last part of the DNA fits TRBJ2-7 better; the J call may be wrong. TRBV7-1 is filed as an ORF, its function uncertain. CDR3 size: 12 residues. CDR3 region: CASSLEDYEQYF. CDR3 coding DNA: TGTGCCAGCAGCCTCGAAGACTACGAGCAGTACTTC.

The chain has TRBV6-1 and TRBJ2-4, with 7 bases matching TRBD1. The closer fit of TRBJ2-5 to the DNA end suggests the J call may be wrong. The length of the CDR3 is 13 residues. Germline values: CDR1 MNHNS, CDR2 SASEGT. The CDR3 sequence is CASRTGTEETQYF. CDR3 DNA sequence: TGTGCCAGCAGAACCGGGACAGAAGAGACCCAGTACTTC.

V usage is TRBV7-8 and J usage is TRBJ2-5, with TRBD2 matching over 11 bases. The last part of the DNA fits TRBJ2-1 better; the J call may be wrong. The CDR3 loop spans 16 amino acids. Germline V gene data show CDR1 as SGHVS and CDR2 as FQNEAQ. CDR3 DNA sequence: TGTGCCAGCAGCTCCTCGACTAGCGGGAATGGGAGGGAGCAGTTCTTC. Protein sequence: CASSSSTSGNGREQFF.

The rearrangement links TRBV11-1 to TRBJ2-1, with TRBD1 matching over 10 bases. Germline V gene sequence: CDR1 SGHAT, CDR2 FQDESV (reference sequence). This CDR3 contains 17 residues. With V trimmed by 9 bases and J by 5 bases, 16 bases remained unmatched. DNA for the CDR3: TGTGCCAGGGGAGACAGGGGGCTTGGTAGCGTACACAATGAGCAGTTCTTC. It translates to CARGDRGLGSVHNEQFF.

The chain joins TRBV28 to TRBJ2-7, with unresolved D. Germline V gene lookup returns CDR1 MDHEN and CDR2 SYDVKM. V was shortened by 2 bases and J by 5 bases, with 16 bases between the two germline ends. The CDR3 is made up of 15 amino acids. In nucleotides, the CDR3 is TGTGCCAGCAGTTTACCGGGCAGGAACGCGGACGAGCAGTACTTC. Its translation is CASSLPGRNADEQYF.

The chain uses TRBV7-2 and TRBJ2-5; D gene uncertain. The J call is in doubt because the DNA end fits TRBJ2-1 better. The CDR3 is made up of 12 amino acids. Germline assignment: CDR1 SGHTA and CDR2 FQGNSA. Written as DNA, the CDR3 is TGTGCCAGCAGCTCCCTCGCGGCAGAGCAGTTCTTC. Amino acid sequence: CASSSLAAEQFF.

In its sample, this clonotype was seen a few times. V is TRBV7-2 and J is TRBJ2-7; no clear D. The J call is uncertain, as TRBJ2-5 better fits the DNA end. CDR3 size: 13 residues. Germline V gene data show CDR1 as SGHTA and CDR2 as FQGNSA. The CDR3 reads CASSLAGPETQYF. The CDR3 region has the DNA TGTGCCAGCAGCTTAGCTGGGCCGGAGACCCAGTACTTC.

The chain is built from TRBV7-2 and TRBJ2-5; D uncertain. The last part of the DNA fits TRBJ2-7 better; the J call may be wrong. Per the germline V gene, CDR1 is SGHTA and CDR2 is FQGNSA. This CDR3 has 15 amino acids. The CDR3 DNA sequence: TGTGCCAGCAGCACTTACTTAGAGTCCGCCTACGAGCAGTACTTC. It translates to CASSTYLESAYEQYF.

The rearrangement links TRBV7-4 to TRBJ1-2; 7 bases match TRBD1. V lost 3 bases to trimming and J lost 3 bases; unmatched junction nucleotides: 7. From germline, CDR1 is SGHVT and CDR2 SQSDAQ. The CDR3 has 15 amino acids. The CDR3 coding sequence is TGTGCCAGCAGCTTCCGGGGTGGGACAGACTATGGCTACACCTTC. This gives the protein CASSFRGGTDYGYTF.

In its sample, this clonotype was seen a few times. The V and J genes are TRBV7-4 and TRBJ2-1, with TRBD1 matching over 10 bases. V shed 4 bases and J 10 bases; nucleotides not matched to a gene: 13. This CDR3 region has 16 residues. CDR1 SGHVT and CDR2 SQSDAQ come from the germline V gene. This CDR3 reads CASSSDRGVIQEEQFF. The CDR3 bases are TGTGCCAGCAGCTCGGACAGGGGGGTAATCCAGGAGGAGCAGTTCTTC.

The chain employs TRBV7-8 and TRBJ2-2; D perhaps matches TRBD1 (5 bases). V was cut by 2 bases and J by 4 bases, with 14 bases left in between. CDR3 length: 16 residues. Germline V CDR1 and CDR2: SGHVS, FQNEAQ. CDR3 coding DNA: TGTGCCAGCAGCTTATACCAGGGAAAGGGCACCGGGGAGCTGTTTTTT. This sequence encodes CASSLYQGKGTGELFF. Full variable domain (remainder filled in from reference TRBV7-8 and TRBJ2-2): GAGVSQSPRYKVAKRGQDVALRCDPISGHVSLFWYQQALGQGPEFLTYFQNEAQLDKSGLPSDRFFAERPEGSVSTLKIQRTQQEDSAVYLCASSLYQGKGTGELFFGEGSRLTVL.

The chain has TRBV7-2 and TRBJ2-6; D remains unclear. Germline values: CDR1 SGHTA, CDR2 FQGNSA. The CDR3 is made up of 14 amino acids. The germline V and J ends were trimmed by 1 base and 4 bases, with 5 bases remaining between them. CDR3 DNA sequence: TGTGCCAGCAGCTTAGGGCAGGGGGCCAACGTCCTGACTTTC. Its protein is CASSLGQGANVLTF.

This clonotype has ten or more counts. This sequence joins TRBV7-3 and TRBJ2-6; D is perhaps TRBD2 (5 bases). The length of the CDR3 is 16 residues. V was cut by 5 bases and J by 1 base, with 12 bases left in between. Germline CDR1 is SGHTA and CDR2 is FQGTGA. CDR3 sequence reads: CASSPPGSSGANVLTF. The CDR3 DNA sequence: TGTGCCAGCAGCCCGCCTGGGAGTTCTGGGGCCAACGTCCTGACTTTC.

The CDR3 loop reads CASSLPSTTYEQYF. CDR3 DNA: TGTGCCAGCAGTTTACCCTCGACAACCTACGAGCAGTACTTC. The chain has TRBV28 and TRBJ2-1; D call uncertain. The end of the DNA is better explained by TRBJ2-7, so the J call may be wrong. The CDR3 consists of 14 residues. Germline V gives CDR1 MDHEN, CDR2 SYDVKM.

This clonotype was picked up many times. The V and J genes are TRBV6-1 and TRBJ2-2; TRBD1 agrees at 8 bases. CDR1 is MNHNS and CDR2 is SASEGT in the germline V gene. V shed 6 bases, J shed 3 bases, and the junction held 18 bases outside the gene matches. This CDR3 region has 19 residues. The CDR3 DNA reads as TGTGCCAGCAGCAGCCGTCAGGGGGCAGTGATCTCCTACACCGGGGAGCTGTTTTTT. Protein sequence: CASSSRQGAVISYTGELFF.

This sequence joins TRBV10-3 and TRBJ2-1; TRBD2 matches at 11 bases. There are 16 residues in the CDR3. CDR1 and CDR2 (germline): ENHRY, SYGVKD. V lost 7 bases and J lost 0; bases outside the gene matches: 5. The CDR3 sequence: CAITGTSGLSYNEQFF. CDR3 coding DNA: TGTGCCATCACCGGGACTAGCGGACTCTCCTACAATGAGCAGTTCTTC.

As concerns this clonotype: The CDR3 ends on some other residue instead of the conserved phenylalanine or tryptophan, so this is likely a read error. No DNA is shown, since the ends of the CDR3 on it are uncertain; the CDR3 is the one TCRdb lists. The genes are TRBV7-2 and TRBJ2-6; TRBD2, the table's D call, lacks a check against the DNA. With termini counted, the CDR3 has 16 amino acids. CDR1 and CDR2 (germline): SGHTA, FQGNSA. This chain's CDR3 is CASSLATSINEQFFGA.

This sequence joins TRBV7-9 and TRBJ2-5; 7 positions agree with TRBD1. The J call may be in error: the DNA end matches TRBJ2-7 better. The germline V gene encodes CDR1 SEHNR and CDR2 FQNEAQ (reference sequence). CDR3 size: 15 residues. CDR3 DNA sequence: TGTGCCAGCAGCCAAACAGGGGACCAGCTACGCGAGCAGTACTTC. The encoded protein is CASSQTGDQLREQYF.

The chain uses TRBV6-6 and TRBJ2-5; TRBD2 matches at 12 bases. Judging by the DNA end, TRBJ2-7 fits better; the J call may be wrong. Germline V gives CDR1 MNHNY, CDR2 SVGAGI (reference sequence). This CDR3 has 16 residues. The CDR3 region is CASSYGTSGSPYEQYF. In DNA form, the CDR3 reads TGTGCCAGCAGTTACGGGACTAGCGGGTCCCCCTACGAGCAGTACTTC.

This clonotype was observed many times. At one end the junction does not follow the germline gene, possibly because of a read error. The chain employs TRBV4-3 and TRBJ1-4; D is uncertain. This CDR3 has 13 amino acids. Germline V gene lookup returns CDR1 LGHNA and CDR2 YSLEER. CDR3 sequence: CASSQGPKNKLFF. Written as DNA, the CDR3 is TGCGCCAGCAGTCAAGGACCAAAGAACAAACTGTTTTTT.

The V call is TRBV7-6, the J call TRBJ2-7; D may be TRBD1 (5 bases). Germline V CDR1 and CDR2: SGHVS, FNYEAQ. The V end was cut by 5 bases, the J end by 1 base, with 9 bases between. The CDR3 is 13 residues long. The CDR3, as DNA: TGTGCCAGCAGCACAGACAGTTCCTACGAGCAGTACTTC. This sequence encodes CASSTDSSYEQYF.

In its sample, this clonotype was seen a few times. The chain links TRBV7-6 to TRBJ1-1; D is uncertain. This CDR3 has 15 amino acids. CDR1 SGHVS and CDR2 FNYEAQ come from the germline V gene. Trimming shortened V by 2 bases and J by 3 bases, and 13 bases separated the two germline ends. CDR3 bases: TGTGCCAGCAGCTTATCCACTCAGTTGGACACTGAAGCTTTCTTT. This gives the protein CASSLSTQLDTEAFF.

The chain has TRBV7-2 and TRBJ2-2; a possible D gene is TRBD2 (6 bases). CDR3 length equals 13 residues. V was trimmed by 3 bases and J by 5 bases, leaving 7 bases between them. From germline, CDR1 is SGHTA and CDR2 FQGNSA. CDR3 residues: CASSFAGTGELFF. The CDR3 DNA reads as TGTGCCAGCAGCTTCGCGGGGACCGGGGAGCTGTTTTTT.

As to this clonotype: A much larger clone sits a single nucleotide away, making a read error possible. The gene calls are TRBV28 and TRBJ2-7, with D perhaps TRBD1 or TRBD2 (5 bases each). The CDR3 is made up of 14 amino acids. Germline V gives CDR1 MDHEN, CDR2 SYDVKM. V gave up 4 bases and J gave up 7 bases, with 17 bases separating them. CDR3 nucleotide sequence: TGTGCCAGCAGTTCTGGGACGACCTACAATGAGCAGTACTTC. As protein: CASSSGTTYNEQYF.